This T cell receptor beta chain was identified during a study of post-analysis software for immune sequencing data. Study-level results: For normalized Chao1 diversity, multiple sclerosis patients scored significantly lower than controls did. Strong co-clustering by F measure was evident for samples that had been prepared in the same batch. The study found TRBV5-6, TRBV5-1 and TRBV20-1 among about five TRBV segments more frequent in patients than controls.

Libraries were made from TCR beta cDNA, and they carried unique molecular identifiers. Some 500,000 cDNA molecules were recovered from an input of 1 to 10 million T cells. TCRdb redid the calling of the PCR reads with MiXCR, one entry per CDR3 protein. The sample yields around 440,000 distinct CDR3 sequences, less than 45% seen once. This CDR3 is built from 16 residues. Germline CDR1 SGHTA, CDR2 FQGNSA. Trimming cost V 5 bases and J 4 bases; bases outside gene matches: 11. This clonotype has just a few counts. Antigen specificity is unknown. The sequence was collected from a girl under 18 with multiple sclerosis. Material for sequencing was blood. The chain is built from TRBV7-2 and TRBJ2-3, with 8 bases lining up with TRBD1. The CDR3 region is CASSRRTGSGADTQYF. The CDR3 DNA reads TGTGCCAGCAGCCGTAGGACAGGGAGTGGGGCAGATACGCAGTATTTT.